The TCR beta chain under discussion was sequenced for a study of CDR3 diversity in severe acne. The ends lost 5 bases at V and 2 bases at J; junction bases unmatched: 11. The germline gives CDR1 SEHNR, CDR2 FQNEAQ (reference sequence). The CDR3 loop spans 16 amino acids. TCRdb independently ran MiXCR on the PCR reads; one entry per CDR3 protein. The sample has almost 85,000 distinct CDR3 sequences, over 40% seen once. This clonotype was found many times. V and J are TRBV7-9 and TRBJ2-5, with 7 bases lining up with TRBD1. The sequence derives from a male donor in good health, without acne. Specimen: blood. CDR3 nucleotide sequence: TGTGCCAGCAGCCCTGACAGGGAGCCCCCACAAGAGACCCAGTACTTC. The encoded protein is CASSPDREPPQETQYF.